This T cell receptor (beta chain) was obtained from a study of CD8+ T cells in alopecia areata. About the study: Tofacitinib was taken orally by treated patients, and the dose was 5 to 10 mg twice daily.

The CDR3 totals 16 residues. V was clipped by 3 bases and J by 4 bases, with 20 bases between them. Germline V CDR1 and CDR2: SQVTM, ANQGSEA. RNA was isolated and reverse transcribed to cDNA, the sequencing template. The assay was immunoSEQ multiplex PCR, and TCRdb's table has in-frame clones only and misses some. Found here are roughly 190,000 clones, 45% to 65% of them singletons; the top ten hold around 0.69%. Noted treatment: oral pan-JAK inhibitor, 5-10 mg twice daily. The chain recombines TRBV29-1 with TRBJ2-3, with D possibly TRBD2 on 6 matching bases. This TCR derives from a human donor with alopecia areata. The sample was CD4+ T cells sorted from blood, taken at week 4, from a patient treated with tofacitinib. CDR3 DNA sequence: TGCAGCGTTGATGCTGTTATCGGGAGTTCCCCAGATACGCAGTATTTT. Amino acid sequence: CSVDAVIGSSPDTQYF.